This is a list of T cell receptor beta chains from one sample in a study of OX40 agonist ivuxolimab in advanced cancers. Generated by immunoSEQ multiplex PCR, the TCRdb table keeps only in-frame clones and is missing some. The repertoire holds over 40,000 clones, with approximately 87% as singletons. The source material was CD4+ or CD8+ T cells sorted from blood, sampled in a trial of the OX40 agonist ivuxolimab. Receptors were obtained from an adult with an advanced solid tumor such as melanoma, head and neck, liver or kidney cancer. CDR3s include the opening cysteine and the closing phenylalanine or tryptophan. Each record gives: J gene, V gene, CDR3 protein.

J gene: TRBJ1-5; V gene: TRBV5-1; CDR3 protein: CASSLEGTGYQPQHF
J gene: TRBJ2-4; V gene: TRBV28; CDR3 protein: CASSPLGAGLAKNIQYF
J gene: TRBJ2-7; V gene: TRBV7-2; CDR3 protein: CASSLLAGVYEQYF
J gene: TRBJ1-5; V gene: TRBV12-5; CDR3 protein: CASGSGRTENQPQHF
J gene: TRBJ1-1; V gene: TRBV27; CDR3 protein: CASSSGRPRAEAFF
J gene: TRBJ1-4; V gene: TRBV11-2; CDR3 protein: CASSPVAFGEKLFF
J gene: TRBJ1-5; V gene: TRBV18; CDR3 protein: CASSPRGTGVNQPQHF
J gene: TRBJ2-3; V gene: TRBV28; CDR3 protein: CASSLFGLAGGPQVSTDTQYF
J gene: TRBJ2-7; V gene: TRBV7-6; CDR3 protein: CASSLMASGATEYF
J gene: TRBJ2-5; V gene: TRBV15; CDR3 protein: CATSRDHPDPTKTQYF
J gene: TRBJ2-1; V gene: TRBV11-3; CDR3 protein: CASSLFSGSYNEQFF
J gene: TRBJ1-6; V gene: TRBV7-6; CDR3 protein: CASSRNRDLLNSPLHF
J gene: TRBJ1-4; V gene: TRBV10-3; CDR3 protein: CAISEGATNEKLFF
J gene: TRBJ2-7; V gene: TRBV11-3; CDR3 protein: CASSFGRDYEQYF
J gene: TRBJ2-1; V gene: TRBV7-7; CDR3 protein: CASSLSEGVEQFF
J gene: TRBJ1-5; V gene: TRBV11-3; CDR3 protein: CASSLDPGVQPQHF
J gene: TRBJ1-1; V gene: TRBV6-5; CDR3 protein: CASSYRGWGTEAFF
J gene: TRBJ1-3; V gene: TRBV28; CDR3 protein: CASSFGYWTGNTIYF
J gene: TRBJ2-1; V gene: TRBV4-1; CDR3 protein: CASSRGGSSNEQFF
J gene: TRBJ2-1; V gene: TRBV7-7; CDR3 protein: CASSLEGGRGEQFF
J gene: TRBJ1-2; V gene: TRBV18; CDR3 protein: CASSAINYGYTF
J gene: TRBJ1-1; V gene: TRBV5-6; CDR3 protein: CASAWGLGTEAFF
J gene: TRBJ1-2; V gene: TRBV6-6; CDR3 protein: CASRSGLNYGYTF
J gene: TRBJ1-1; V gene: TRBV6-5; CDR3 protein: CASSHPRQGAREAFF
J gene: TRBJ2-3; V gene: TRBV5-1; CDR3 protein: CASSTGTSELADTQYF
J gene: TRBJ2-5; V gene: TRBV30; CDR3 protein: CAWSWDYGGTQYF
J gene: TRBJ2-7; V gene: TRBV10-3; CDR3 protein: CAIAAGVSSYEQYF
J gene: TRBJ1-2; V gene: TRBV28; CDR3 protein: CASRGHLYYGYTF
J gene: TRBJ2-3; V gene: TRBV7-2; CDR3 protein: CASSLVGWDTQYF
J gene: TRBJ1-1; V gene: TRBV10-3; CDR3 protein: CAISTDRNTEAFF
J gene: TRBJ2-5; V gene: TRBV25-1; CDR3 protein: CASSGDYYQETQYF
J gene: TRBJ1-5; V gene: TRBV28; CDR3 protein: CASSLWGVGNQPQHF
J gene: TRBJ1-1; V gene: TRBV11-2; CDR3 protein: CASSPDLRRNTEAFF
J gene: TRBJ2-1; V gene: TRBV10-3; CDR3 protein: CAIGEVAGSYNEQFF
J gene: TRBJ2-7; V gene: TRBV30; CDR3 protein: CAWSHNWASGTIYEQYF
J gene: TRBJ1-3; V gene: TRBV15; CDR3 protein: CATSRDRPNSGNTIYF
J gene: TRBJ2-3; V gene: TRBV5-4; CDR3 protein: CASSLGLAGADTQYF
J gene: TRBJ1-3; V gene: TRBV29-1; CDR3 protein: CSVQQGAAGNTIYF
J gene: TRBJ1-5; V gene: TRBV30; CDR3 protein: CAWSGGTLSNQPQHF
J gene: TRBJ1-1; V gene: TRBV18; CDR3 protein: CASSAGTANTEAFF
J gene: TRBJ1-4; V gene: TRBV20-1; CDR3 protein: CSVRMNEKLFF
J gene: TRBJ2-7; V gene: TRBV11-2; CDR3 protein: CATRTSGGGYEQYF
J gene: TRBJ1-2; V gene: TRBV6-5; CDR3 protein: CASSYSNNRWRYGYTF